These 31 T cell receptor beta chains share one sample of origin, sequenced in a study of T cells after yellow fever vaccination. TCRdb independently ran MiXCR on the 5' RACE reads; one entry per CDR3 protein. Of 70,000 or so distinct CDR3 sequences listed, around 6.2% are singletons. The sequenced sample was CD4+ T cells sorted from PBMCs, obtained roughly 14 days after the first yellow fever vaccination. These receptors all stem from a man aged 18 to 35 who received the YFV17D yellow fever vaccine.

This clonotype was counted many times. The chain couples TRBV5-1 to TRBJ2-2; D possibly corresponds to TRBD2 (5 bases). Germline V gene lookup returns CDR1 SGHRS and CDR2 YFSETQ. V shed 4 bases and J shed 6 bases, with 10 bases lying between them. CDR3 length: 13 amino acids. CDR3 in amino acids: CASSGESAGELFF. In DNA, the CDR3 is TGCGCCAGCAGCGGGGAGTCGGCCGGGGAGCTGTTTTTT. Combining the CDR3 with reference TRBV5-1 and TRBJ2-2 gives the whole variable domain KAGVTQTPRYLIKTRGQQVTLSCSPISGHRSVSWYQQTPGQGLQFLFEYFSETQRNKGNFPGRFSGRQFSNSRSEMNVSTLELGDSALYLCASSGESAGELFFGEGSRLTVL.

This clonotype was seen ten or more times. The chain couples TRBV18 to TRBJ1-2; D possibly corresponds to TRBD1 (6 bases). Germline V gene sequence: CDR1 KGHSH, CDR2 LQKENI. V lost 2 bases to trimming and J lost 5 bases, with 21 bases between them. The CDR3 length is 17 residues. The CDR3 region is CASSPLTGHGLDYGYTF. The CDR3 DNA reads TGTGCCAGCTCACCATTGACAGGTCATGGGTTGGATTATGGCTACACCTTC.

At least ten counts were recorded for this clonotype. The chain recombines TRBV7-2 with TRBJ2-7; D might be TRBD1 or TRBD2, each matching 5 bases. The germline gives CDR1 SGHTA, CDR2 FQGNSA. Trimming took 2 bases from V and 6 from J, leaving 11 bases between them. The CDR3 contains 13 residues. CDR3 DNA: TGTGCCAGCAGCTTACGTCGTGGGGGCGAGCAGTACGTC. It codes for CASSLRRGGEQYV.

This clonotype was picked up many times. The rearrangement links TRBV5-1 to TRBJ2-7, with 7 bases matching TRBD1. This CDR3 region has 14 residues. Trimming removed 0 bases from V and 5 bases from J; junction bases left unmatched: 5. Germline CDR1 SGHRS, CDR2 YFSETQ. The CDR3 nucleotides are TGCGCCAGCAGCTTGGGAGAAGGGGGCAACGAGCAGTACTTC. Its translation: CASSLGEGGNEQYF.

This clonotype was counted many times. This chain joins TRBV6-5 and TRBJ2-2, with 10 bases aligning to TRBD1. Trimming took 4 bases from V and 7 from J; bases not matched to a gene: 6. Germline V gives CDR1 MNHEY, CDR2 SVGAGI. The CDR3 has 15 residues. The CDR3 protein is CASSSGQGGGGELFF. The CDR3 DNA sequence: TGTGCCAGCAGTTCTGGACAGGGGGGGGGCGGGGAGCTGTTTTTT.

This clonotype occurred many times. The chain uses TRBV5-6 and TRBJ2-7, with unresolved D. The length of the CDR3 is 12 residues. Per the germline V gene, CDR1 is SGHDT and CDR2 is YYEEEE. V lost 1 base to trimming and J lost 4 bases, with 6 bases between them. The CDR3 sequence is CASSLRYYEQYF. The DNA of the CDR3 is TGTGCCAGCAGCTTGCGGTATTACGAGCAGTACTTC.

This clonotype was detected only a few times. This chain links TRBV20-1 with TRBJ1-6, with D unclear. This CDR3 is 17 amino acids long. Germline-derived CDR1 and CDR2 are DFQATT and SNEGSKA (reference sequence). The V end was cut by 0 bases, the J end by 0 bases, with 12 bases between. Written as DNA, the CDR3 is TGCAGTGCTAGAGATTCAGAACTGAGCTCCTATAATTCACCCCTCCACTTT. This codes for CSARDSELSSYNSPLHF.

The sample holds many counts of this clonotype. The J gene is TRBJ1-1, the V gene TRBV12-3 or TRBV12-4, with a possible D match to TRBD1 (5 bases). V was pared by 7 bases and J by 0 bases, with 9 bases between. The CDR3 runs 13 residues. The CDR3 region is CASTDRVNTEAFF. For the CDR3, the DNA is TGTGCCAGCACCGACAGAGTGAACACTGAAGCTTTCTTT.

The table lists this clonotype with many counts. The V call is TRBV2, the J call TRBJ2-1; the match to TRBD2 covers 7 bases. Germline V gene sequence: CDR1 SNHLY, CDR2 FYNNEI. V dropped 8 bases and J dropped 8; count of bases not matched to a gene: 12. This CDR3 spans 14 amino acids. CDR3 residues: CASPRGTTGYEQFF. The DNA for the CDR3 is TGTGCCAGCCCGCGGGGGACTACCGGGTATGAGCAGTTCTTC. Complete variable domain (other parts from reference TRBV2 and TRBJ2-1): EPEVTQTPSHQVTQMGQEVILRCVPISNHLYFYWYRQILGQKVEFLVSFYNNEISEKSEIFDDQFSVERPDGSNFTLKIRSTKLEDSAMYFCASPRGTTGYEQFFGPGTRLTVL.

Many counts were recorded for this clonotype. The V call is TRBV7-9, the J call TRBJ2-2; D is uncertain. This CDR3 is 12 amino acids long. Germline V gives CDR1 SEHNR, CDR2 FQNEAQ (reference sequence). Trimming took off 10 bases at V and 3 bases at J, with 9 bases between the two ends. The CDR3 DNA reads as TGTGCCACGGACCGTTACACCGGGGAGCTGTTTTTT. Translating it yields CATDRYTGELFF. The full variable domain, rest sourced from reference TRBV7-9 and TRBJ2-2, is DTGVSQNPRHKITKRGQNVTFRCDPISEHNRLYWYRQTLGQGPEFLTYFQNEAQLEKSRLLSDRFSAERPKGSFSTLEIQRTEQGDSAMYLCATDRYTGELFFGEGSRLTVL.

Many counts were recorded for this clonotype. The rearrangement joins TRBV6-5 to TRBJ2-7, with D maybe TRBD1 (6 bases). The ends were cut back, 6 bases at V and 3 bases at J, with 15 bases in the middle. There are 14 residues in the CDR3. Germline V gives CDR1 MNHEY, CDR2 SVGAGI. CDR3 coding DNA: TGTGCCAGCAGCCAATTTTCAGGGGTCTACGAGCAGTACGTC. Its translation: CASSQFSGVYEQYV.

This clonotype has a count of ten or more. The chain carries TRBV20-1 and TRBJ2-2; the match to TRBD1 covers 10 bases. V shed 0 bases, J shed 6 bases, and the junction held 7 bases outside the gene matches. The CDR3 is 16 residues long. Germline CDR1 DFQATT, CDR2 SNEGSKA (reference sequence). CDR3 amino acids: CSARDPDRGLSGELFF. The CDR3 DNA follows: TGCAGTGCTAGAGATCCTGACAGGGGGCTTTCCGGGGAGCTGTTTTTT.

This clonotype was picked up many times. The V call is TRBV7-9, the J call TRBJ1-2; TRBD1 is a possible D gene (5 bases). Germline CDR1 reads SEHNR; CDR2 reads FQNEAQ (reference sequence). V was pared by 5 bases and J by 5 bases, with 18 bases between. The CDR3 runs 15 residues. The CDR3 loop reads CASSREGQQSYGYTF. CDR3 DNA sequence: TGTGCCAGCAGCAGGGAGGGGCAGCAATCTTATGGCTACACCTTC.

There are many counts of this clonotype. The CDR3 reads CSARTGISSGEQFF. CDR3 DNA sequence: TGCAGTGCTAGAACCGGGATATCCTCGGGTGAGCAGTTCTTC. This chain links TRBV20-1 with TRBJ2-1; D is perhaps TRBD2 (5 bases). The CDR3 loop spans 14 amino acids. Trimming removed 2 bases from V and 9 bases from J, with 17 bases in between. Germline V lookup: CDR1 DFQATT, CDR2 SNEGSKA (reference sequence).

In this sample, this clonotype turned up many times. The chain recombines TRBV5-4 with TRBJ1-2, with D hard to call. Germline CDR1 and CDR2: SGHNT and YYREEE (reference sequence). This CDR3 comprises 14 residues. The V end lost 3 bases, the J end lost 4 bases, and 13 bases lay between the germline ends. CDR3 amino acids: CASSSHGVTYGYTF. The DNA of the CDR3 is TGTGCCAGCAGCTCACACGGGGTGACCTATGGCTACACCTTC.

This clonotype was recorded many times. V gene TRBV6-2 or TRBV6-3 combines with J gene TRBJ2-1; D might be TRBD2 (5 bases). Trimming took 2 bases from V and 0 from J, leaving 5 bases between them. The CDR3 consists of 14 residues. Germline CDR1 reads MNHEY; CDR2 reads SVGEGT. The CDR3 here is CASSYAGSYNEQFF. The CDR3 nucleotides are TGTGCCAGCAGTTACGCGGGCTCCTACAATGAGCAGTTCTTC.

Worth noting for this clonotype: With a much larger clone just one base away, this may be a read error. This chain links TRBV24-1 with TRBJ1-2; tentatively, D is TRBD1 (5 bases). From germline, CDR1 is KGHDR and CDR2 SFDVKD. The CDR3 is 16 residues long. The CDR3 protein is CGTSRSRGRGDYGYTF. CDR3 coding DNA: TGTGGCACCAGTCGTTCGCGGGGACGAGGTGACTATGGCTACACCTTC.

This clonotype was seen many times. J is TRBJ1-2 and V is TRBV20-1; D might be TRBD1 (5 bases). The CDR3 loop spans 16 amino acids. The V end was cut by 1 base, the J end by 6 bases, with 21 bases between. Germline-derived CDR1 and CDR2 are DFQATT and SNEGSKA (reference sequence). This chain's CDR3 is CSARVTGTIGRNGYTF. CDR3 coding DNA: TGCAGTGCTAGAGTTACAGGAACCATAGGGCGTAATGGCTACACCTTC.

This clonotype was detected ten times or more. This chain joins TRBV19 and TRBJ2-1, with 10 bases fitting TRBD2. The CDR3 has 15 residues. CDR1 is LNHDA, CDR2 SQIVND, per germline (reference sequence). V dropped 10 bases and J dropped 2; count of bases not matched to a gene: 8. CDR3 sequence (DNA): TGTGCCACCAAAGCGGGGGGGGGGCCCTACAATGAGCAGTTCTTC. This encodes CATKAGGGPYNEQFF.

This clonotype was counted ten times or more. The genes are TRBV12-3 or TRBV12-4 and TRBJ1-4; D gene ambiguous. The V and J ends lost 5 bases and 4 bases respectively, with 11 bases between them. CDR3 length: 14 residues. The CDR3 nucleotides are TGTGCCAGCAGTCCGAACGGATTTAATGAAAAACTGTTTTTT. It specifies CASSPNGFNEKLFF.

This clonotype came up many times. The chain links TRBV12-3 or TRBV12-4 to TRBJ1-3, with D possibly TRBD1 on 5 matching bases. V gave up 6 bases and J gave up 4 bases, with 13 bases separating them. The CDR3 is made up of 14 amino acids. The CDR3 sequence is CASSLGEAGNTIYF. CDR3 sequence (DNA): TGTGCCAGCAGCCTGGGGGAGGCAGGAAACACCATATATTTT.

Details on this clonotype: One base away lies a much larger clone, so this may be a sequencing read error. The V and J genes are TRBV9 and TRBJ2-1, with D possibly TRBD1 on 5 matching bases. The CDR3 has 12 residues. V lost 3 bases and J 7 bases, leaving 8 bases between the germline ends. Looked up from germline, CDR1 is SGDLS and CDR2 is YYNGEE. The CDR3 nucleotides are TGTGCCAGCAGCGCCGACAGTAATGAGCAGTTCTTC. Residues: CASSADSNEQFF. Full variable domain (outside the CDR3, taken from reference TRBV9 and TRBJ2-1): DSGVTQTPKHLITATGQRVTLRCSPRSGDLSVYWYQQSLDQGLQFLIQYYNGEERAKGNILERFSAQQFPDLHSELNLSSLELGDSALYFCASSADSNEQFFGPGTRLTVL.

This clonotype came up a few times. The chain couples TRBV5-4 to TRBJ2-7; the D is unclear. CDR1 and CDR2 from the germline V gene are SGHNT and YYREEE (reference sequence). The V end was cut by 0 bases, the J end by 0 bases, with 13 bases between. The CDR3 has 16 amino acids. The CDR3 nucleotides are TGTGCCAGCAGCTTGGGCCGCGGTGAAAGCTCCTACGAGCAGTACTTC. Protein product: CASSLGRGESSYEQYF.

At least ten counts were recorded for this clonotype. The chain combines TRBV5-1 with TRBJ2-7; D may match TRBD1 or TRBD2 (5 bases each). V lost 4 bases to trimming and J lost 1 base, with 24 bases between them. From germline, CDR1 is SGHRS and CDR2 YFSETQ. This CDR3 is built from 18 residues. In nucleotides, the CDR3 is TGCGCCAGCAGCCCATCGACAGACTATAGGAGCGGATCCTACGAGCAGTACGTC. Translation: CASSPSTDYRSGSYEQYV.

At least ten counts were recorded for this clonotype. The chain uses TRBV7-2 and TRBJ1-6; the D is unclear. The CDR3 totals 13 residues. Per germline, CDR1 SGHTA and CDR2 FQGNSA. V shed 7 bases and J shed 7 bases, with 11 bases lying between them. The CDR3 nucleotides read TGTGCCAGCACCCTAGACGGAAATTCACCCCTCCACTTT. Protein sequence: CASTLDGNSPLHF.

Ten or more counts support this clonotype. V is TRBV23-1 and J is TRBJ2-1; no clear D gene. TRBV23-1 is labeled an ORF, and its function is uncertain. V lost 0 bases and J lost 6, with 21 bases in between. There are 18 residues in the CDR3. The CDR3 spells CASSQSAYYGKLGNEQFF. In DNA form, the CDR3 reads TGCGCCAGCAGTCAATCGGCTTACTACGGCAAGTTGGGCAATGAGCAGTTCTTC.

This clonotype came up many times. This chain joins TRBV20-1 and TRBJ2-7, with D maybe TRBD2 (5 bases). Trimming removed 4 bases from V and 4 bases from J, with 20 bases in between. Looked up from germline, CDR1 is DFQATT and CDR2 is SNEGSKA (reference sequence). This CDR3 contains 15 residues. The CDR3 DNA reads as TGCAGTGCTAACAAAGAGGGCCTCCGTACGTACGAGCAGTACGTC. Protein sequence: CSANKEGLRTYEQYV.

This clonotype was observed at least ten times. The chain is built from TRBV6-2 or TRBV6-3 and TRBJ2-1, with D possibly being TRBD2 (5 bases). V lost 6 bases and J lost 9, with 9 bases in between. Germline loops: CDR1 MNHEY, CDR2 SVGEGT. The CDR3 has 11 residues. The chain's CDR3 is CASSDEGEQFF. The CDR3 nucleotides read TGTGCCAGCAGCGATGAGGGTGAGCAGTTCTTC.

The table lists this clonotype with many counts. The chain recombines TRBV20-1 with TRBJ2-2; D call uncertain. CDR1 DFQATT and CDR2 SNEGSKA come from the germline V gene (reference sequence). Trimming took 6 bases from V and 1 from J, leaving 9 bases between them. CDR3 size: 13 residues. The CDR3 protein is CSAPGRNTGELFF. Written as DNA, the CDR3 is TGCAGTGCCCCCGGACGGAACACCGGGGAGCTGTTTTTT.

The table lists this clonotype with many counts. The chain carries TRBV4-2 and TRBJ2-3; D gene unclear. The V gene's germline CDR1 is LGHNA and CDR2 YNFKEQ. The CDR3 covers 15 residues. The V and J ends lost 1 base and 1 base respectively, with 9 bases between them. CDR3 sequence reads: CASSQGSRGTDTQYF. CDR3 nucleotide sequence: TGTGCCAGCAGCCAAGGGAGTCGGGGCACAGATACGCAGTATTTT.

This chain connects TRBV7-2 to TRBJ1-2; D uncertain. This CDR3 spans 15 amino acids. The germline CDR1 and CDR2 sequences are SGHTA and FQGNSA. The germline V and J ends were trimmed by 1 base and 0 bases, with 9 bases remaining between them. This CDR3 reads CASSLVGSTNYGYTF. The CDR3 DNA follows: TGTGCCAGCAGCTTAGTTGGATCTACTAACTATGGCTACACCTTC.